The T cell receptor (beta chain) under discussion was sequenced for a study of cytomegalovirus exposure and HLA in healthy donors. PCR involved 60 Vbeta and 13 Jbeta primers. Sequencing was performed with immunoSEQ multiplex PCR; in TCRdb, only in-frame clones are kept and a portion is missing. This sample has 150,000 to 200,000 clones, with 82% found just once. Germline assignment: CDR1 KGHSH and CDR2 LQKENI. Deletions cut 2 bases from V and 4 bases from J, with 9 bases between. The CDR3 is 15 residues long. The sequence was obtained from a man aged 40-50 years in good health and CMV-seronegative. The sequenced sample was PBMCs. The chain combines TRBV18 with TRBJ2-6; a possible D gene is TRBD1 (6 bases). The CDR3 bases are TGTGCCAGCTCACCAGGGGGCGCCGGGGCCAACGTCCTGACTTTC. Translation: CASSPGGAGANVLTF.